The 9 T cell receptor beta chains given below trace back to one sample, sequenced in a study of molecular identifiers for immune sequencing clone quantification. TCRdb analysed the PCR reads with MiXCR anew, one entry per CDR3 protein. The sample lists 40,000 to 50,000 distinct CDR3 sequences, 15% to 20% occurring once. The sequenced sample consisted of naive CD8+ T cells from blood, with Jurkat cell RNA spiked in. The subset here: FACS-sorted CD8+CD4-CCR7+CD45RA+ naive T cells. All receptors come from a human donor in good health. Some libraries in this study had Jurkat cell RNA spiked in.

This clonotype was found many times. The chain couples TRBV6-1 to TRBJ2-1, with 12 nucleotides matching TRBD2. Germline-derived CDR1 and CDR2 are MNHNS and SASEGT. The V gene end was trimmed by 5 bases and the J gene end by 7 bases; junction bases not matched to a gene: 6. The CDR3 runs to 15 residues. As DNA, the CDR3 is TGTGCCAGCAGTTGGACTAGCGGGATGGGTAATGAGCAGTTCTTC. Its protein product is CASSWTSGMGNEQFF.

With respect to this clonotype: A much more abundant neighbour one base away suggests this may be a read error. The J gene is TRBJ2-1, the V gene TRBV12-3 or TRBV12-4, with TRBD2 matching 8 bases. Trimming at V came to 10 bases and at J to 11 bases, leaving 13 bases not matched to a gene. This CDR3 spans 13 amino acids. The CDR3: CATCAGGWDKQFF. In DNA, the CDR3 is TGTGCCACCTGTGCGGGGGGCTGGGATAAGCAGTTCTTC.

This clonotype occurred many times. This sequence joins TRBV19 and TRBJ1-2; 11 bases agree with TRBD1. With V trimmed by 6 bases and J by 6 bases, 6 bases remained unmatched. Germline CDR1 reads LNHDA; CDR2 reads SQIVND (reference sequence). The CDR3 extends over 14 amino acids. CDR3: CASRTDRGPHGYTF. CDR3 sequence (DNA): TGTGCCAGTAGGACGGACAGGGGGCCTCATGGCTACACCTTC. The variable domain in full, completed from reference TRBV19 and TRBJ1-2, reads DGGITQSPKYLFRKEGQNVTLSCEQNLNHDAMYWYRQDPGQGLRLIYYSQIVNDFQKGDIAEGYSVSREKKESFPLTVTSAQKNPTAFYLCASRTDRGPHGYTFGSGTRLTVV.

At least ten counts were recorded for this clonotype. V gene TRBV7-9 combines with J gene TRBJ2-3; D might be TRBD2 (5 bases). V lost 3 bases, J lost 2 bases, and 12 bases lay in between. The CDR3 contains 15 residues. Germline V gene data show CDR1 as SEHNR and CDR2 as FQNEAQ (reference sequence). Here the CDR3 reads CASSLLAAFTDTQYF. In DNA, the CDR3 is TGTGCCAGCAGCTTGCTAGCAGCTTTCACAGATACGCAGTATTTT.

As concerns this clonotype: At one end the junction does not follow the germline gene, possibly because of a read error. V and J are TRBV27 and TRBJ2-3, with TRBD2 matching over 10 bases. This CDR3 has 16 residues. Germline CDR1 is MNHEY and CDR2 is SMNVEV (reference sequence). The CDR3 nucleotides are TGTGCCGGCAGTCCCGCAGGTAGCGGGAGGTTAGATACGCTGTATTTT. Translation gives CAGSPAGSGRLDTLYF.

In this sample, this clonotype turned up many times. The V call is TRBV25-1, the J call TRBJ2-7, with D hard to call. V dropped 2 bases and J dropped 5 bases, with 13 bases sitting between them. The CDR3 is 14 residues long. Germline lookup yields CDR1 MGHDK and CDR2 SYGVNS. CDR3 in DNA: TGTGCCAGCAGTGAAAATGTTGCAGCCAACGAGCAGTACTTC. Residues: CASSENVAANEQYF.

This clonotype was recorded at least ten times. The chain joins TRBV7-9 to TRBJ2-2, with D maybe TRBD1 (5 bases). CDR3 length: 14 residues. V was cut by 4 bases and J by 4 bases, with 10 bases left in between. CDR1 is SEHNR, CDR2 FQNEAQ, per germline (reference sequence). The CDR3 region has the DNA TGTGCCAGCAGCTCAGGACATCTCACCGGGGAGCTGTTTTTT. This translates into CASSSGHLTGELFF. Together with reference TRBV7-9 and TRBJ2-2, the CDR3 gives the full variable domain: DTGVSQNPRHKITKRGQNVTFRCDPISEHNRLYWYRQTLGQGPEFLTYFQNEAQLEKSRLLSDRFSAERPKGSFSTLEIQRTEQGDSAMYLCASSSGHLTGELFFGEGSRLTVL.

This clonotype was recorded at least ten times. J is TRBJ2-3 and V is TRBV27; D gene uncertain. The CDR3 has 14 amino acids. Trimming pared 3 bases from V and 2 bases from J, leaving 9 bases between. Germline values: CDR1 MNHEY, CDR2 SMNVEV (reference sequence). CDR3 coding DNA: TGTGCCAGCAGTTTCGAAACTTCCACAGATACGCAGTATTTT. Its translation: CASSFETSTDTQYF.

In the case of this clonotype: One base away lies a much larger clone, so this may be a sequencing read error. The V call is TRBV4-1, the J call TRBJ1-3; TRBD1 might be the D (5 bases). The CDR3 spans 16 residues. CDR1 MGHRA and CDR2 YSYEKL come from the germline V gene. The CDR3, as DNA: TGCGCCAGCAGCCTTGTGAGCGGGGCCTCTGGAAACACCGTATATTTT. It translates to CASSLVSGASGNTVYF.